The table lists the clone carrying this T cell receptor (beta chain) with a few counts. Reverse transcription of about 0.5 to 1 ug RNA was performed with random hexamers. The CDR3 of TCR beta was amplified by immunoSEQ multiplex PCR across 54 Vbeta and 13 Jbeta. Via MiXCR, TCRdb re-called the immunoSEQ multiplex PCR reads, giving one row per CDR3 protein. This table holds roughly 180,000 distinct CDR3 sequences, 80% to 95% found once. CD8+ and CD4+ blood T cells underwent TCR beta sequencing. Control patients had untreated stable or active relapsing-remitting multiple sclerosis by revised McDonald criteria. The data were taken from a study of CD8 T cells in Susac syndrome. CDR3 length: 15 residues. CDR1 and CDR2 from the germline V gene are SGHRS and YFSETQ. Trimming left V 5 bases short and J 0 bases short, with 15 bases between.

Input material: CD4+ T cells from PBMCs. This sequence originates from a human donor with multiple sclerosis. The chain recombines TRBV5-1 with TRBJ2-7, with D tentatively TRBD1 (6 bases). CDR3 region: CASSSDRTVSYEQYF. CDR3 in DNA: TGCGCCAGCAGTTCCGACAGGACCGTCTCCTACGAGCAGTACTTC.